This TCR beta chain originates from a study of cytomegalovirus exposure and HLA in healthy donors. This PCR relied on a set of 60 Vbeta primers and 13 Jbeta primers. Assay: immunoSEQ multiplex PCR; the TCRdb copy retains only in-frame clones and omits some. The sample records about 78,000 clones, approximately 72% being singletons. This clone was seen more than once but under ten times. Germline V gives CDR1 SGDLS, CDR2 YYNGEE. The CDR3 has 15 residues. V was pared by 0 bases and J by 4 bases, with 11 bases between. This chain connects TRBV9 to TRBJ2-1; D ambiguous. This receptor was identified in a woman in her thirties or forties in good health and CMV-seropositive. Sequencing was performed on PBMCs. The CDR3 here is CASSVVPRTYNEQFF. CDR3 in DNA: TGTGCCAGCAGCGTAGTCCCCCGAACATACAATGAGCAGTTCTTC. Filled out from reference TRBV9 and TRBJ2-1, the complete variable domain reads DSGVTQTPKHLITATGQRVTLRCSPRSGDLSVYWYQQSLDQGLQFLIQYYNGEERAKGNILERFSAQQFPDLHSELNLSSLELGDSALYFCASSVVPRTYNEQFFGPGTRLTVL.